These 17 T cell receptor beta chains originate from one sample sequenced in a study of post-analysis software for immune sequencing data. Study conclusions and caveats: Relative to controls, patients had 5 or 6 TRBV segments at higher frequency, with TRBV5-6, TRBV5-1 and TRBV20-1 among these.

Every TCR beta cDNA library bore unique molecular identifiers. TCRdb re-derived calls from the PCR reads in MiXCR, one entry per CDR3 protein. The sample has fewer than 550,000 distinct CDR3 sequences, around 36% seen once. Their antigens remain unidentified. Sequencing input: blood. The source of these receptors is a girl aged 2-17 years with multiple sclerosis.

The rearrangement links TRBV20-1 to TRBJ2-3; D uncertain. CDR1 is DFQATT and CDR2 is SNEGSKA in the germline V gene (reference sequence). This CDR3 comprises 13 residues. Deletions cut 7 bases from V and 0 bases from J, with 11 bases between. The CDR3 bases are TGCAGTGTTTGGGTAACTAGCACAGATACGCAGTATTTT. It codes for CSVWVTSTDTQYF.

This chain connects TRBV3-1 to TRBJ1-2, with TRBD1 identical over 8 bases. CDR1 LGHDT and CDR2 YNNKEL come from the germline V gene (reference sequence). The CDR3 is 14 amino acids. V lost 3 bases to trimming and J lost 2 bases; unmatched junction nucleotides: 2. DNA for the CDR3: TGTGCCAGCAGCCACCGGACAGGGAACTATGGCTACACCTTC. Translation gives CASSHRTGNYGYTF. The whole variable domain, filled in from reference TRBV3-1 and TRBJ1-2, reads DTAVSQTPKYLVTQMGNDKSIKCEQNLGHDTMYWYKQDSKKFLKIMFSYNNKELIINETVPNRFSPKSPDKAHLNLHINSLELGDSAVYFCASSHRTGNYGYTFGSGTRLTVV.

Many counts were recorded for this clonotype. At one end the junction does not follow the germline gene, possibly because of a read error. The chain recombines TRBV12-3 or TRBV12-4 with TRBJ1-1; D remains unclear. The CDR3 is made up of 13 amino acids. The CDR3 here is CASSLAENTEAFF. The CDR3 region has the DNA TGCGCCAGCAGCTTGGCAGAGAACACTGAAGCTTTCTTT.

This clonotype was found a few times. The CDR3 DNA reads TGCAGTGCTGAACCCGGGACCGAGAGATACAATGAGCAGTTCTTC. It encodes CSAEPGTERYNEQFF. V gene TRBV20-1 combines with J gene TRBJ2-1; tentatively, D is TRBD1 or TRBD2 (5 bases each). Trimming stripped 5 bases from V and 4 bases from J, with 18 bases between. The germline CDR1 and CDR2 sequences are DFQATT and SNEGSKA (reference sequence). CDR3 size: 15 residues.

The rearrangement joins TRBV7-9 to TRBJ1-2; a possible D gene is TRBD1 (6 bases). The V end lost 4 bases, the J end lost 3 bases, and 12 bases lay between the germline ends. Germline V gene data show CDR1 as SEHNR and CDR2 as FQNEAQ (reference sequence). This CDR3 has 14 amino acids. The CDR3 DNA is TGTGCCAGCAGCTCAGGGGCCGTCCACTATGGCTACACCTTC. Residues: CASSSGAVHYGYTF.

In this sample, this clonotype turned up many times. The junction and the germline gene differ at one end; a read error may be behind it. The chain employs TRBV12-3 or TRBV12-4 and TRBJ2-3; no firm D call. The CDR3 covers 12 residues. For the CDR3, the DNA is TGTGCCAGCAGCTTAGGGACAGATACGCAGTATTTT. It codes for CASSLGTDTQYF.

The rearrangement uses TRBV3-1 and TRBJ2-1, with 11 positions matching TRBD2. The CDR3 is 15 residues long. Trimming cost V 4 bases and J 7 bases; bases outside gene matches: 6. From germline, CDR1 is LGHDT and CDR2 YNNKEL (reference sequence). The DNA for the CDR3 is TGTGCCAGCAGCCGAGACCTAGCGGGGGGAAATGAGCAGTTCTTC. Its protein is CASSRDLAGGNEQFF.

The chain links TRBV9 to TRBJ1-1, with D possibly TRBD1 on 5 matching bases. This CDR3 contains 14 residues. Trimming cost V 4 bases and J 0 bases, with 10 bases left between them. Germline CDR1 is SGDLS and CDR2 is YYNGEE. Here the CDR3 reads CASSPDIMNTEAFF. The CDR3 nucleotides are TGTGCCAGCAGCCCGGACATCATGAACACTGAAGCTTTCTTT.

This clonotype was seen a handful of times. The chain uses TRBV6-6 and TRBJ2-5; TRBD1 or TRBD2 may be the D gene (5 bases each). Judging by the DNA end, TRBJ2-7 fits better; the J call may be wrong. The CDR3 spans 14 residues. Germline V gene data show CDR1 as MNHNY and CDR2 as SVGAGI (reference sequence). CDR3 protein: CASSYAGTNYEQYF. DNA for the CDR3: TGTGCCAGCAGTTACGCCGGGACCAACTACGAGCAGTACTTC.

The chain joins TRBV20-1 to TRBJ2-1, with 9 bases fitting TRBD2. CDR1 and CDR2 (germline): DFQATT, SNEGSKA (reference sequence). The V gene end was trimmed by 1 base and the J gene end by 7 bases; junction bases not matched to a gene: 5. The CDR3 totals 14 residues. CDR3 region: CSARGGTSWNEQFF. The CDR3 bases are TGCAGTGCTAGAGGCGGGACTAGCTGGAATGAGCAGTTCTTC.

In nucleotides, the CDR3 is TGCGCCAGCGCCAGGGACGCCTCACCCCTCCACTTT. It translates to CASARDASPLHF. The chain joins TRBV5-1 to TRBJ1-6, with D perhaps matching TRBD1 (5 bases). The CDR3 has 12 residues. Germline V lookup: CDR1 SGHRS, CDR2 YFSETQ. V was trimmed by 7 bases and J by 10 bases, leaving 12 bases between them. Based on the CDR3 plus reference TRBV5-1 and TRBJ1-6, the full variable domain is KAGVTQTPRYLIKTRGQQVTLSCSPISGHRSVSWYQQTPGQGLQFLFEYFSETQRNKGNFPGRFSGRQFSNSRSEMNVSTLELGDSALYLCASARDASPLHFGNGTRLTVT.

The gene calls are TRBV28 and TRBJ1-2; TRBD1 aligns across 9 bases. The V gene end was trimmed by 6 bases and the J gene end by 5 bases; junction bases not matched to a gene: 13. This CDR3 is built from 16 residues. CDR1 MDHEN and CDR2 SYDVKM come from the germline V gene. Written as DNA, the CDR3 is TGTGCCAGCAGGCCTACCCCGGGGGACAGGGTATATGGCTACACCTTC. It encodes CASRPTPGDRVYGYTF.

This clonotype was observed a few times. The rearrangement uses TRBV28 and TRBJ2-1; 14 nucleotides line up with TRBD2. The CDR3 totals 17 residues. CDR1 and CDR2 (germline): MDHEN, SYDVKM. The junction had 13 bases not matched to a gene; V was cut back by 8 bases and J by 7 bases. CDR3 nucleotide sequence: TGTGCCAGCGGAATACCCCTTAGACTAGCGGGGGGGAATGAGCAGTTCTTC. It encodes CASGIPLRLAGGNEQFF.

The chain links TRBV5-5 to TRBJ1-6; D may be TRBD1 (6 bases). Deletions cut 5 bases from V and 7 bases from J, with 16 bases between. Germline V lookup: CDR1 SGHKS, CDR2 YYEKEE (reference sequence). This CDR3 is built from 15 residues. CDR3 sequence: CASSPYRADNSPLHF. CDR3 in DNA: TGTGCCAGCAGTCCGTACAGGGCGGACAATTCACCCCTCCACTTT.

This clonotype was seen ten or more times. The V and J genes are TRBV29-1 and TRBJ2-5, with 10 bases lining up with TRBD1. Unmatched junction bases numbered 7, after V lost 3 bases and J lost 3 bases. The CDR3 runs to 15 residues. The V gene's germline CDR1 is SQVTM and CDR2 ANQGSEA. CDR3 in DNA: TGCAGCGTTGACGGACAGGGGGTGACCGAAGAGACCCAGTACTTC. It is translated as CSVDGQGVTEETQYF.

The rearrangement joins TRBV5-5 to TRBJ1-2; D is possibly TRBD1 (6 bases). This CDR3 has 15 amino acids. Trimming removed 0 bases from V and 2 bases from J, with 11 bases in between. Per germline, CDR1 SGHKS and CDR2 YYEKEE (reference sequence). CDR3 nucleotides: TGTGCCAGCAGCTTGGGGGCAGGGGAGAACTATGGCTACACCTTC. This gives the protein CASSLGAGENYGYTF.

The chain links TRBV7-9 to TRBJ2-3; D may be TRBD1 or TRBD2 (5 bases each). V lost 1 base, J lost 4 bases, and 15 bases lay in between. The CDR3 sequence is 16 residues long. Germline CDR1 reads SEHNR; CDR2 reads FQNEAQ (reference sequence). The CDR3 spells CASSLGLAGSPDTQYF. The CDR3 coding sequence is TGTGCCAGCAGCTTAGGCCTAGCAGGGTCGCCAGATACGCAGTATTTT.